This TCR beta chain stems from a study of breast tumors, draining lymph nodes, adjacent tissues. Turning to this clonotype: Its cognate antigen is unknown. A much larger clone lies a single base off, so this may be a read error.

General observations from the study: Luminal-like breast cancer showed significantly greater tumor-nontumor repertoire similarity than basal-like breast cancer did. Tumor T cell lymph node origin was a supported hypothesis, not proven. Compared with lymph nodes, tumors were less diverse; compared with nontumor tissue, more.

Axillary draining lymph nodes of breast cancer patients supplied the node samples. TCRdb reprocessed the multiplex PCR reads with MiXCR, giving one entry per CDR3 protein. Among around 170,000 distinct CDR3 sequences listed, approximately 30% were seen once. The CDR3 covers 14 residues. V gave up 5 bases and J gave up 5 bases; unmatched junction bases: 6. Germline V gives CDR1 SGHTA, CDR2 FQGTGA. The receptor's source is a female donor with breast cancer. Some clones in this sample may be carry-over from other donors' samples. The chain combines TRBV7-3 with TRBJ2-1; 7 positions match TRBD2. Source material: axillary lymph node tissue. The CDR3 is CASSGAGPHNEQFF. The DNA of the CDR3 is TGTGCCAGCAGCGGAGCGGGGCCCCACAATGAGCAGTTCTTC.